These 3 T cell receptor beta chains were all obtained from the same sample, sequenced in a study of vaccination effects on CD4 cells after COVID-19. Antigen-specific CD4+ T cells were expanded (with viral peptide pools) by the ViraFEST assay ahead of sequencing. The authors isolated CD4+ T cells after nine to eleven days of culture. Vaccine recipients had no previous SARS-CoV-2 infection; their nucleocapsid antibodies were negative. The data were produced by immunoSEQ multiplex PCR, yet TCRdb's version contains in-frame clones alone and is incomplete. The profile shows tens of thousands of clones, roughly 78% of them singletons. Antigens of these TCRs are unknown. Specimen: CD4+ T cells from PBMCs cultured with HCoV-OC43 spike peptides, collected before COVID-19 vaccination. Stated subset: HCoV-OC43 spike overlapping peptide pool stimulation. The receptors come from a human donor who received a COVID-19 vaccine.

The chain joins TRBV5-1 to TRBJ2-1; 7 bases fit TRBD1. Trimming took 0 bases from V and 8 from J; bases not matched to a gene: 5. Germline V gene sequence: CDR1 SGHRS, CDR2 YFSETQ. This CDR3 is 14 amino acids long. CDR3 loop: CASSLDRGLDEQFF. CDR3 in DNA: TGCGCCAGCAGCTTGGACAGGGGCCTCGATGAGCAGTTCTTC. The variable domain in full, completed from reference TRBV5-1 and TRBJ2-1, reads KAGVTQTPRYLIKTRGQQVTLSCSPISGHRSVSWYQQTPGQGLQFLFEYFSETQRNKGNFPGRFSGRQFSNSRSEMNVSTLELGDSALYLCASSLDRGLDEQFFGPGTRLTVL.

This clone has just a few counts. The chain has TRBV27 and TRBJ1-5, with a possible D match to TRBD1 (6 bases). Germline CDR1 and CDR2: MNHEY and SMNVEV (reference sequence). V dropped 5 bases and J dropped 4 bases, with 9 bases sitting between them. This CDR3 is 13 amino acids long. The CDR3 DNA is TGTGCCAGCAGTAGACAGGAAAATCAGCCCCAGCATTTT. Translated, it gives CASSRQENQPQHF.

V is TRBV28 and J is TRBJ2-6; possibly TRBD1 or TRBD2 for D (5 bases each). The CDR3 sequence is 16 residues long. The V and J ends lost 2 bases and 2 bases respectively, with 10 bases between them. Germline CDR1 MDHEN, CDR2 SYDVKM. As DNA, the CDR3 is TGTGCCAGCAGTTTAGAGGGGAATGCTGGGGCCAACGTCCTGACTTTC. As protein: CASSLEGNAGANVLTF.